Shown below are 16 T cell receptor beta chains from a single sample sequenced in a study of CD8 T cells in ankylosing spondylitis. TCRdb analysed the 5' RACE reads with MiXCR anew, one entry per CDR3 protein. This table holds hundreds of thousands of distinct CDR3 sequences, 20% found once. The material sequenced was blood, either unsorted or a sorted T cell fraction (not recorded which). The source is a male donor with ankylosing spondylitis or in good health (not recorded which).

This clonotype was counted a few times. This chain uses TRBV4-1 with TRBJ1-4, with D unresolved. The CDR3 totals 14 residues. V lost 5 bases, J lost 10 bases, and 17 bases lay in between. Germline V lookup: CDR1 MGHRA, CDR2 YSYEKL. The DNA of the CDR3 is TGCGCCAGCAGCTTGGCCGCGACGACTGGAAAACTGTTTTTT. Amino acid sequence: CASSLAATTGKLFF.

This clonotype was observed at least ten times. V and J are TRBV5-6 and TRBJ1-2; TRBD1 aligns across 11 bases. V lost 4 bases to trimming and J lost 6 bases; unmatched junction nucleotides: 5. CDR3 size: 14 residues. The germline CDR1 and CDR2 sequences are SGHDT and YYEEEE. CDR3 nucleotides: TGTGCCAGCAGCAGCGGGACAGGGGGACATGGCTACACCTTC. Translated: CASSSGTGGHGYTF.

The chain uses TRBV5-5 and TRBJ2-7; no definite D call. V lost 0 bases to trimming and J lost 0 bases, with 7 bases between them. Per the germline V gene, CDR1 is SGHKS and CDR2 is YYEKEE (reference sequence). The CDR3 runs 14 residues. The CDR3 sequence is CASSLAWLSYEQYF. DNA of the CDR3: TGTGCCAGCAGCTTGGCGTGGCTCTCCTACGAGCAGTACTTC.

The V and J genes are TRBV5-1 and TRBJ2-1; no definite D call. The V gene's germline CDR1 is SGHRS and CDR2 YFSETQ. V dropped 4 bases and J dropped 0 bases, with 11 bases sitting between them. This CDR3 spans 15 amino acids. CDR3: CASSPDPSSYNEQFF. In DNA form, the CDR3 reads TGCGCCAGCAGCCCGGACCCGAGCTCCTACAATGAGCAGTTCTTC.

The genes are TRBV5-6 and TRBJ2-3; D may be TRBD1 (6 bases). This CDR3 is built from 16 residues. CDR1 and CDR2 from the germline V gene are SGHDT and YYEEEE. Trimming removed 3 bases at V and 8 bases at J, with 22 bases between. CDR3 nucleotides: TGTGCCAGCAGCTCGCGGACAGTTTTTGCGTTGAGTACGCAGTATTTT. Its protein is CASSSRTVFALSTQYF.

The V and J genes are TRBV9 and TRBJ2-6, with TRBD1 matching over 7 bases. The length of the CDR3 is 18 residues. Germline assignment: CDR1 SGDLS and CDR2 YYNGEE. After removal of 4 bases from V and 0 bases from J, the junction contained 10 bases not matched to a gene. DNA of the CDR3: TGTGCCAGCAGCCCTCGACAGGGAGACGTCTCTGGGGCCAACGTCCTGACTTTC. Its translation: CASSPRQGDVSGANVLTF.

The sample holds a few counts of this clonotype. The chain links TRBV6-1 to TRBJ2-3; the D gene is possibly TRBD2 (6 bases). The CDR3 totals 16 residues. V was clipped by 6 bases and J by 6 bases, with 22 bases between them. Germline V gene lookup returns CDR1 MNHNS and CDR2 SASEGT. The CDR3 here is CASSPLGGGIQDTQYF. Written as DNA, the CDR3 is TGTGCCAGCAGCCCCCTTGGTGGGGGGATCCAGGATACGCAGTATTTT.

The chain has TRBV25-1 and TRBJ2-7; D not certain. V was pared by 5 bases and J by 4 bases, with 12 bases between. The CDR3 is made up of 13 amino acids. Per the germline V gene, CDR1 is MGHDK and CDR2 is SYGVNS. The DNA for the CDR3 is TGTGCCAGCAGTTCTTGGGGTGGTTACGAGCAGTACTTC. It specifies CASSSWGGYEQYF.

In its sample, this clonotype was seen once. The chain uses TRBV4-1 and TRBJ2-1; 12 positions agree with TRBD2. V lost 0 bases, J lost 7 bases, and 1 base stayed unmatched. Per germline, CDR1 MGHRA and CDR2 YSYEKL. This CDR3 comprises 15 residues. The CDR3 nucleotides are TGCGCCAGCAGCCAAGAAGGACTAGCGGGGAATGAGCAGTTCTTC. It is translated as CASSQEGLAGNEQFF.

This chain connects TRBV20-1 to TRBJ2-2; TRBD2 might be the D (5 bases). Germline V lookup: CDR1 DFQATT, CDR2 SNEGSKA (reference sequence). With 5 bases removed from V and 4 bases from J, the gap between germline ends came to 17 bases. The CDR3 is 15 residues long. In DNA form, the CDR3 reads TGCAGTGCTTCCCCCGGGCTAGCCTTCACCGGGGAGCTGTTTTTT. The encoded protein is CSASPGLAFTGELFF.

The chain links TRBV4-1 to TRBJ2-7; D call uncertain. Germline V gives CDR1 MGHRA, CDR2 YSYEKL. V was shortened by 0 bases and J by 0 bases, with 6 bases between the two germline ends. There are 14 residues in the CDR3. The CDR3 DNA sequence: TGCGCCAGCAGCCAAGAATCGGGCTCCTACGAGCAGTACTTC. Its translation is CASSQESGSYEQYF.

This clonotype occurred a few times. The chain is built from TRBV2 and TRBJ2-3; 8 bases align to TRBD1. CDR3 length equals 17 residues. Germline-derived CDR1 and CDR2 are SNHLY and FYNNEI. Trimming cost V 7 bases and J 0 bases; bases outside gene matches: 12. Written as DNA, the CDR3 is TGTGCCAGCACGCCGGGACAGGCCCACTCTAGCACAGATACGCAGTATTTT. Protein product: CASTPGQAHSSTDTQYF.

This clonotype showed up just a few times. V usage is TRBV20-1 and J usage is TRBJ2-1; 8 bases match TRBD2. Unmatched junction bases numbered 5, after V lost 3 bases and J lost 4 bases. This CDR3 has 14 amino acids. Per germline, CDR1 DFQATT and CDR2 SNEGSKA (reference sequence). The CDR3 sequence is CSASRSGAYNEQFF. CDR3 in DNA: TGCAGTGCTAGCCGTAGCGGGGCTTACAATGAGCAGTTCTTC.

The chain combines TRBV9 with TRBJ2-2; 9 bases map to TRBD2. The germline V gene encodes CDR1 SGDLS and CDR2 YYNGEE. V was clipped by 3 bases and J by 7 bases; unmatched bases: 7. This CDR3 region has 15 residues. The CDR3 is CASSDRTSADGELFF. CDR3 bases: TGTGCCAGCAGCGACAGGACTAGCGCCGACGGGGAGCTGTTTTTT. Full variable domain (remainder filled in from reference TRBV9 and TRBJ2-2): DSGVTQTPKHLITATGQRVTLRCSPRSGDLSVYWYQQSLDQGLQFLIQYYNGEERAKGNILERFSAQQFPDLHSELNLSSLELGDSALYFCASSDRTSADGELFFGEGSRLTVL.

This clonotype has more than one count but fewer than ten. CDR3 sequence: CASSLRPRAHYGYTF. The CDR3 DNA sequence: TGTGCCAGCAGTTTAAGACCCAGGGCGCACTATGGCTACACCTTC. The J gene is TRBJ1-2, the V gene TRBV27; D is perhaps TRBD1 (5 bases). Germline-derived CDR1 and CDR2 are MNHEY and SMNVEV (reference sequence). The CDR3 totals 15 residues. Trimming stripped 2 bases from V and 3 bases from J, with 13 bases between.

The sample holds a few counts of this clonotype. The CDR3 spells CATRGTRSYNEQFF. For the CDR3, the DNA is TGTGCCACCAGAGGGACACGGTCCTACAATGAGCAGTTCTTC. The V gene is TRBV15, the J gene TRBJ2-1; tentative D call: TRBD1 (6 bases). The CDR3 is made up of 14 amino acids. Germline values: CDR1 LNHNV, CDR2 YYDKDF (reference sequence). V shed 6 bases and J shed 1 base, with 10 bases lying between them.